This T cell receptor (beta chain) was retrieved from a study of yellow fever vaccine responses in identical twins. Findings and limits, study-wide: Twins reportedly had a vaccine T cell response that seemed partly convergent, partly personalized.

TCRdb re-called the RT-PCR reads with MiXCR, one entry per CDR3 protein. This sample has 3,000 to 3,500 distinct CDR3 sequences, with nearly 90% found just once. Comments on this clonotype: What it recognizes is unknown.

Germline V lookup: CDR1 KGHSH, CDR2 LQKENI. V dropped 2 bases and J dropped 1 base, with 12 bases sitting between them. The CDR3 is 15 residues long. This chain links TRBV18 with TRBJ2-7, with D perhaps matching TRBD1 (6 bases). The receptor's source is a woman between 18 and 30 years old who received the yellow fever vaccine. Sequencing used T cells from blood (PBMCs), unsorted or a sorted subset (not recorded which), obtained before or after yellow fever vaccination (not recorded which). In nucleotides, the CDR3 is TGTGCCAGCTCACCAATGGGGGCAGGGTCCTACGAGCAGTACTTC. Its protein is CASSPMGAGSYEQYF.